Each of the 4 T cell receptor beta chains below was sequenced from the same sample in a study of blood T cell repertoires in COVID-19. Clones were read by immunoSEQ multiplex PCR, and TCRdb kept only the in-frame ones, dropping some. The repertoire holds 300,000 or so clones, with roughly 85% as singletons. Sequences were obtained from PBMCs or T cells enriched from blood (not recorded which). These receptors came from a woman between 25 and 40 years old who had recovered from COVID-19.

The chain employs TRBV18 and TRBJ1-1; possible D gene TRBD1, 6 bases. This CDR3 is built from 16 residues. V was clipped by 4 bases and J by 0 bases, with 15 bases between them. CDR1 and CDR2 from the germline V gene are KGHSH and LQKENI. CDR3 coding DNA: TGTGCCAGCTCACAATCTCCCGGACAGATGAACACTGAAGCTTTCTTT. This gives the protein CASSQSPGQMNTEAFF. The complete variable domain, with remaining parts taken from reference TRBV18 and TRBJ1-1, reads NAGVMQNPRHLVRRRGQEARLRCSPMKGHSHVYWYRQLPEEGLKFMVYLQKENIIDESGMPKERFSAEFPKEGPSILRIQQVVRGDSAAYFCASSQSPGQMNTEAFFGQGTRLTVV.

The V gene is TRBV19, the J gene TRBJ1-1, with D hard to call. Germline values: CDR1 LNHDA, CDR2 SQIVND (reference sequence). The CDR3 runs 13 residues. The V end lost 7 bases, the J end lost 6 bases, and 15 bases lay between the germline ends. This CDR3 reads CASNWGSGAEAFF. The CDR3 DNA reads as TGTGCCAGTAATTGGGGTAGCGGGGCTGAAGCTTTCTTT.

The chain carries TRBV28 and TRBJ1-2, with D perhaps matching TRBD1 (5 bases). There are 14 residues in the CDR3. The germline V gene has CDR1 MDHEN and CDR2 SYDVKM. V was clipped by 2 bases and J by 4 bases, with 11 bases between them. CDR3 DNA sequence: TGTGCCAGCAGTTTAAACAGGTTTTCCTATGGCTACACCTTC. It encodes CASSLNRFSYGYTF.

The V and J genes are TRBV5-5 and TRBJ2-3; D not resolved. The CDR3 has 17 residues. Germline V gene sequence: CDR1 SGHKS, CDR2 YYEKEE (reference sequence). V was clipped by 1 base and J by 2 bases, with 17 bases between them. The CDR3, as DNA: TGTGCCAGCAGCTTGAATGTCGGCGGATTCCTCACAGATACGCAGTATTTT. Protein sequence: CASSLNVGGFLTDTQYF.